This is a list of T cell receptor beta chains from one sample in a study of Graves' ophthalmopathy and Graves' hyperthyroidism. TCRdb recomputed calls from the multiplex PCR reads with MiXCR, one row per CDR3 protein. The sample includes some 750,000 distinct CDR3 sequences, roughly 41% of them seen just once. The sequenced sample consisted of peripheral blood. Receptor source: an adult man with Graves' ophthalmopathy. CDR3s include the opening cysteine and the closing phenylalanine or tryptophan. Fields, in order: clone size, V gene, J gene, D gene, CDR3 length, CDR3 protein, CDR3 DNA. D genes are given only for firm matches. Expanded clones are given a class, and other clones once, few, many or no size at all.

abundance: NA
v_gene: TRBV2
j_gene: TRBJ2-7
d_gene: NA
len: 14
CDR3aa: CASSQDKAGYEQYF
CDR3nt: TGTGCCAGCAGCCAAGATAAGGCCGGATACGAGCAGTACTTC

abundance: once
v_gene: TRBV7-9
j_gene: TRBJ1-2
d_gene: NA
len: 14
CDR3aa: CASSRSEGGYGYTF
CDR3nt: TGTGCCAGCAGCCGGTCGGAGGGTGGCTATGGCTACACCTTC

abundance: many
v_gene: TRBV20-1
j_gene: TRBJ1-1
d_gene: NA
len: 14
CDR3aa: CSAGETAMNTEAFF
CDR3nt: TGCAGTGCTGGCGAGACAGCAATGAACACTGAAGCTTTCTTT

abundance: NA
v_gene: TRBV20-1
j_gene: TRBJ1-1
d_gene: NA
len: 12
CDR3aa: CSAPKEATEAFF
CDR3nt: TGCAGTGCTCCGAAGGAGGCCACTGAAGCTTTCTTT

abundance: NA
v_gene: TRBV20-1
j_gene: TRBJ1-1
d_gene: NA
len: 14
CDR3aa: CSASRGASSTEAFF
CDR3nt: TGCAGTGCTAGTAGGGGGGCCAGCAGCACTGAAGCTTTCTTT

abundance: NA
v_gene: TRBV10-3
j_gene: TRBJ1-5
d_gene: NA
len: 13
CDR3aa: CASRSSILQPQHF
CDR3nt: TGTGCCAGCAGGTCATCGATCCTTCAGCCCCAGCATTTT

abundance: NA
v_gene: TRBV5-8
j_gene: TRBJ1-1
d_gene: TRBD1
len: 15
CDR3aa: CASSSFSTGSPEAFF
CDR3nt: TGTGCCAGCAGCTCCTTCTCGACAGGGTCACCTGAAGCTTTCTTT

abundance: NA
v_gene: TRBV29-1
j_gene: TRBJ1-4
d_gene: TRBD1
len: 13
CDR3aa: CSVEAGGNEKLFF
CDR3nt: TGCAGCGTTGAGGCAGGGGGAAATGAAAAACTGTTTTTT

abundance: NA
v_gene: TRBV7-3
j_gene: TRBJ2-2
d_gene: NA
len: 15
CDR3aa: CASSGNGANTGELFF
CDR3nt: TGTGCCAGCAGCGGCAACGGGGCGAACACCGGGGAGCTGTTTTTT

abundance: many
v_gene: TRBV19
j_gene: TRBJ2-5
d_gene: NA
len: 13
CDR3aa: CASSITPQETQYF
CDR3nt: TGTGCCAGTAGTATTACGCCACAAGAGACCCAGTACTTC

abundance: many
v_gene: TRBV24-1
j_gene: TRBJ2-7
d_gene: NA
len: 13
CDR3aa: CATRARGTDEQYF
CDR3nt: TGTGCCACCAGAGCCAGGGGAACTGACGAGCAGTACTTC

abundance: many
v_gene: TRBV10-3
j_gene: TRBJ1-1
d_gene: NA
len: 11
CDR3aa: CAIRQGPEAFF
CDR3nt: TGTGCCATCAGACAGGGTCCTGAAGCTTTCTTT

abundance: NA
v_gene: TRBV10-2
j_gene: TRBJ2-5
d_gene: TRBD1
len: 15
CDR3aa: CASSESGTVLETQYF
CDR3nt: TGCGCCAGCAGTGAGTCAGGGACAGTACTAGAGACCCAGTACTTC

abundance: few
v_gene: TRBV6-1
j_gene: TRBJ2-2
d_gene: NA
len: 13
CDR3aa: CASTVSRTGELFF
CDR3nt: TGTGCCAGCACCGTCTCCCGGACCGGGGAGCTGTTTTTT

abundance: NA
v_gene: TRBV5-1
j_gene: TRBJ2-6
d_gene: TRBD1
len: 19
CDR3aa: CASSFRGTGTYSGANVLTF
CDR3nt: TGCGCCAGCAGCTTCCGAGGGACAGGGACATACTCTGGGGCCAACGTCCTGACTTTC

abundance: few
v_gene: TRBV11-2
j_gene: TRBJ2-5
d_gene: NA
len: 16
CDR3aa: CASSLVEYSYQETQYF
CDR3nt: TGTGCCAGCAGCTTAGTGGAGTACAGCTACCAAGAGACCCAGTACTTC

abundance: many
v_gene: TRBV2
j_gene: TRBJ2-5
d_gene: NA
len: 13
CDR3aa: CASRARGEETQYF
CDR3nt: TGTGCCAGCAGGGCCAGAGGGGAAGAGACCCAGTACTTC

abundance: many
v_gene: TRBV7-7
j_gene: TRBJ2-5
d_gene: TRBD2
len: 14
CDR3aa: CASSRRGGAETQYF
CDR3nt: TGTGCTAGCAGCCGACGGGGGGGGGCCGAGACCCAGTACTTC

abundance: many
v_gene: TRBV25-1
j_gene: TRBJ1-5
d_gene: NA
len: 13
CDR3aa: CASSSGRHQPQHF
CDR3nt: TGTGCCAGCAGTAGTGGGAGACACCAGCCCCAGCATTTT

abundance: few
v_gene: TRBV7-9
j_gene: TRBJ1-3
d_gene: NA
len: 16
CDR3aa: CASSLSREFSGNTIYF
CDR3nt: TGTGCCAGCAGCTTATCCAGGGAGTTCTCTGGAAACACCATATATTTT

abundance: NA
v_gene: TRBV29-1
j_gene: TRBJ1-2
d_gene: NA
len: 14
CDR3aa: CSAAPTEINYDYTF
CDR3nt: TGCAGCGCCGCACCTACAGAGATTAACTATGACTACACCTTC

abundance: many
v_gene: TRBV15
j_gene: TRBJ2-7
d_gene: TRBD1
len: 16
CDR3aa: CATSRGSTGSGYEQYF
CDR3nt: TGTGCCACCAGCAGAGGCTCGACAGGGTCGGGGTACGAGCAGTACTTC

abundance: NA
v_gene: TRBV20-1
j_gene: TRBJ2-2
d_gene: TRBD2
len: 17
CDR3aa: CSARYASAGGNTGELFF
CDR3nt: TGCAGTGCTAGATATGCTTCCGCGGGGGGGAACACCGGGGAGCTGTTTTTT

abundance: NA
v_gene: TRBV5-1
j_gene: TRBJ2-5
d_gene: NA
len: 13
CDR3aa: CANSLMSEETQYF
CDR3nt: TGCGCCAACAGCTTGATGTCGGAAGAGACCCAGTACTTC

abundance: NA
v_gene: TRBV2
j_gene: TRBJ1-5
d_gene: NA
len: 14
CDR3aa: CASRGAGGNQPQHF
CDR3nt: TGTGCCAGCAGAGGGGCAGGGGGCAATCAGCCCCAGCATTTT

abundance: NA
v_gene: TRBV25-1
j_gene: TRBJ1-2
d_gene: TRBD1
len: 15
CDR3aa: CASSDGTGGFYGYTF
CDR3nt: TGTGCCAGCAGTGATGGGACAGGGGGCTTCTATGGCTACACCTTC

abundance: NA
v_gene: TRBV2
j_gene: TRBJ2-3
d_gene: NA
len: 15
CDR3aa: CASSLLDRSTDTQYF
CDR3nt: TGTGCCAGCAGTTTATTAGACCGAAGCACAGATACGCAGTATTTT

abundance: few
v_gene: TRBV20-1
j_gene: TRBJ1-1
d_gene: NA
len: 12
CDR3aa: CSARGGFTEAFF
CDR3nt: TGCAGTGCCCGGGGCGGGTTTACTGAAGCTTTCTTT

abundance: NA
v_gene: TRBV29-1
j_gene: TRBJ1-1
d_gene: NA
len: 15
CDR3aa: CNVGGRGVTNTEAFF
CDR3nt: TGCAACGTCGGGGGACGGGGGGTAACGAACACTGAAGCTTTCTTT

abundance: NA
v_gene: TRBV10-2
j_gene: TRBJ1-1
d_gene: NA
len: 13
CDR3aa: CASSPGTSTGAFF
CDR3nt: TGTGCCAGCAGTCCTGGGACAAGCACGGGGGCTTTCTTT

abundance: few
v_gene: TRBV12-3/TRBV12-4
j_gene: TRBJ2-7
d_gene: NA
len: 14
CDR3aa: CASSLRGVRHEQYF
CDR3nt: TGTGCCAGCAGTCTCCGCGGGGTTCGCCACGAGCAGTACTTC

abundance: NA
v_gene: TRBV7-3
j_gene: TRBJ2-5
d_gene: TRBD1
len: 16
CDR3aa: CASSYRPTGGGETQYF
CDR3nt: TGTGCCAGCAGTTATAGGCCAACAGGGGGTGGTGAGACCCAGTACTTC

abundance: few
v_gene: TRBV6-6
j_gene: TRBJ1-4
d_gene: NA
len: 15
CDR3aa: CASSYLEATNEKLFF
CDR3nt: TGTGCCAGCAGTTACCTAGAGGCAACTAATGAAAAACTGTTTTTT

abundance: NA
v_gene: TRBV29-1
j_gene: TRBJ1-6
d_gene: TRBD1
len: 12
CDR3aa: CSVGQGVSPLHF
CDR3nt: TGCAGCGTGGGACAGGGGGTATCACCCCTCCACTTT

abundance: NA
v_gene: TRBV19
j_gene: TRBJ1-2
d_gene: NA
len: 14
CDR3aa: CASSMEGDIDGYTF
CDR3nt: TGTGCCAGTAGTATGGAGGGAGACATTGATGGCTACACCTTC

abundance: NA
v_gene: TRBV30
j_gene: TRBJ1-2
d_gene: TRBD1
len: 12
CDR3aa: CACLGTGKGYTF
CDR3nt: TGTGCCTGTCTCGGGACAGGGAAGGGCTACACCTTC

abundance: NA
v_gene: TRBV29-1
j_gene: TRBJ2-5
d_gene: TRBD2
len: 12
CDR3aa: CSVIAGVQTQYF
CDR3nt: TGCAGCGTTATAGCGGGAGTACAGACCCAGTACTTC

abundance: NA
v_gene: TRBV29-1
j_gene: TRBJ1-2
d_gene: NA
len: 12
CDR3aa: CSGDGSNYGYTF
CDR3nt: TGCAGCGGAGACGGATCTAACTATGGCTACACCTTC

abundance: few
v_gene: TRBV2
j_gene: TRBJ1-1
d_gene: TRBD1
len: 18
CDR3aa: CASSYGGQGFLKDTEAFF
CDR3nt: TGTGCCAGCAGTTACGGGGGACAGGGGTTTCTAAAGGACACTGAAGCTTTCTTT

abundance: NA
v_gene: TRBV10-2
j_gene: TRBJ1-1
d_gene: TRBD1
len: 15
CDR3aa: CASSESGTGALEAFF
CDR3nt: TGCGCCAGCAGTGAGTCGGGGACAGGGGCCCTTGAAGCTTTCTTT

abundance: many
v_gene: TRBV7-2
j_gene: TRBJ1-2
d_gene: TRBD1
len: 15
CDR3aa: CASSAPGTGRRGYTF
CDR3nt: TGTGCCAGCAGCGCTCCCGGGACAGGGCGACGTGGCTACACCTTC

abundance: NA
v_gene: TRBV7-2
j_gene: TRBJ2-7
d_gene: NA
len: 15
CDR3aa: CASSYSGEGPYEQYF
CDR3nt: TGTGCCAGCAGTTACTCTGGGGAAGGACCCTACGAGCAGTACTTC

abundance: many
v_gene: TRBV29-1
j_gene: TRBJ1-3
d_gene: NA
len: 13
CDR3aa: CSVEESSGNTIYF
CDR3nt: TGCAGCGTTGAGGAGAGCTCTGGAAACACCATATATTTT

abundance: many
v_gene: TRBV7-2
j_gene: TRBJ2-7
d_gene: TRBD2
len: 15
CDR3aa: CASSLLAGGTYEQYF
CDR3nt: TGTGCCAGCAGCCTCCTAGCGGGAGGAACCTACGAGCAGTACTTC

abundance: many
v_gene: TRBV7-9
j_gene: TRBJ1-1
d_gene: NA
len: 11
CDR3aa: CASSLGNEAFF
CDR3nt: TGTGCCAGCAGCTTAGGCAATGAAGCTTTCTTT

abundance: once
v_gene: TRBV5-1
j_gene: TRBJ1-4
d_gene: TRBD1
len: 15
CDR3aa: CASSRSQGAGEKLFF
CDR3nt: TGCGCCAGCAGCAGGAGCCAGGGGGCTGGTGAAAAACTGTTTTTT

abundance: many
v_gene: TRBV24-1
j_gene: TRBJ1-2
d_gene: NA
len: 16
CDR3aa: CATSDAQTDLLYGYTF
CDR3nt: TGTGCCACCAGTGACGCCCAGACGGACCTACTCTATGGCTACACCTTC

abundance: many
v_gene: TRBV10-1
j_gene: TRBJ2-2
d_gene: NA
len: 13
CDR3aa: CASGTEYTGELFF
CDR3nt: TGCGCCAGCGGGACGGAATACACCGGGGAGCTGTTTTTT

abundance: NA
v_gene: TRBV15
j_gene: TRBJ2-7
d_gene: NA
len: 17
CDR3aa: CATSRDRGPKSSYEQYF
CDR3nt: TGTGCCACCAGCAGAGATAGAGGTCCGAAGAGCTCCTACGAGCAGTACTTC

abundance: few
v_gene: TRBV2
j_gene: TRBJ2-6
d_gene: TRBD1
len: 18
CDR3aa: CASSESRQGRRGANVLTF
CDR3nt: TGTGCCAGCAGTGAATCGAGACAGGGGAGACGTGGGGCCAACGTCCTGACTTTC

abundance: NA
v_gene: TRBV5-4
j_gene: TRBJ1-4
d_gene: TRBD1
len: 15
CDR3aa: CASSQIQGSGEKLFF
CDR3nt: TGTGCCAGCAGTCAGATACAGGGGAGCGGTGAAAAACTGTTTTTT

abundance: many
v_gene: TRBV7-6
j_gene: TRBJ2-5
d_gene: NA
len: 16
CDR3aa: CASSPWTRRDQETQYF
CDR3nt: TGTGCCAGCAGCCCGTGGACCAGGCGGGACCAAGAGACCCAGTACTTC